These 5 T cell receptor beta chains originate from one sample sequenced in a study of post-analysis software for immune sequencing data. The library was made from cDNA and included unique molecular identifiers. TCRdb itself ran the PCR reads through MiXCR, one entry per CDR3 protein. The table shows roughly 150,000 distinct CDR3 sequences, with 36% occurring only once. The input for sequencing was blood, taken after autologous hematopoietic stem cell transplantation. All receptors come from a girl aged 10-17 years with multiple sclerosis.

The chain employs TRBV24-1 and TRBJ1-2; D gene ambiguous. The CDR3 covers 14 residues. Germline V gene sequence: CDR1 KGHDR, CDR2 SFDVKD. V was clipped by 2 bases and J by 0 bases, with 6 bases between them. The CDR3 sequence is CATSDSRANYGYTF. CDR3 in DNA: TGTGCCACCAGTGATTCTAGAGCTAACTATGGCTACACCTTC.

The chain is built from TRBV12-3 or TRBV12-4 and TRBJ1-3; D is unclear. The CDR3 length is 12 residues. V lost 2 bases and J 2 bases, leaving 1 base between the germline ends. The CDR3 DNA reads TGTGCCAGCAGTTTAACTGGAAACACCATATATTTT. Residues: CASSLTGNTIYF.

The chain links TRBV20-1 to TRBJ2-1; 8 bases match TRBD2. This CDR3 is 14 amino acids long. Germline CDR1 and CDR2: DFQATT and SNEGSKA (reference sequence). The ends lost 3 bases at V and 5 bases at J; junction bases unmatched: 6. The CDR3: CSASRREADNEQFF. The CDR3 DNA is TGCAGTGCTAGTCGGCGGGAGGCGGACAATGAGCAGTTCTTC.

The chain employs TRBV9 and TRBJ1-1; D not resolved. There are 11 residues in the CDR3. Germline V CDR1 and CDR2: SGDLS, YYNGEE. Trimming left V 4 bases short and J 8 bases short, with 9 bases between. The CDR3 sequence: CASSPPGEAFF. CDR3 nucleotide sequence: TGTGCCAGCAGCCCCCCGGGCGAAGCTTTCTTT.

As concerns this clonotype: This sequence may be a read error, since a much larger clone differs from it by one base. The chain joins TRBV12-3 or TRBV12-4 to TRBJ2-5, with 8 bases matching TRBD1. Near its end, the DNA agrees better with TRBJ2-4, so the J call may be wrong. The CDR3 sequence is 15 residues long. Here the CDR3 DNA reads TGTGCCAGCAGGTTTCAAGGGACAGGCAAAAACATTCAGTACTTC. Translated, it gives CASRFQGTGKNIQYF.